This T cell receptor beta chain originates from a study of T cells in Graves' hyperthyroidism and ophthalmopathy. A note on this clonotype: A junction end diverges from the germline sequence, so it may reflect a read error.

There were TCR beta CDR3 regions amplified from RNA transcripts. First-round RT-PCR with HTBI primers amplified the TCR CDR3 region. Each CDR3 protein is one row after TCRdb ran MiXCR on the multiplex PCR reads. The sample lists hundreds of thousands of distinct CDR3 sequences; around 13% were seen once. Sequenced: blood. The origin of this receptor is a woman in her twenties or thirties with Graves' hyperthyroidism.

The CDR3 protein is CAVKLMMNGKLFF. The CDR3 region has the DNA TGTGCCGTTAAGTTGATGATGAATGGAAAACTGTTTTTT. The chain combines TRBV28 with TRBJ1-4; D gene ambiguous. This CDR3 has 13 residues. Germline-derived CDR1 and CDR2 are MDHEN and SYDVKM.